What follows is one TCR beta chain and its context. Antigen unknown. The sample comes from a study of T cell responses to AZD1222 COVID-19 vaccine. Study-wide results and limits: Donors were chiefly white British, with a greater number of females, and clonal diversity was perhaps underestimated.

The V and J ends lost 4 bases and 3 bases, in that order; junction bases with no gene match: 8. From germline, CDR1 is SGHAT and CDR2 FQNNGV. CDR3 length equals 16 residues. The repertoire was sequenced with immunoSEQ multiplex PCR; TCRdb's copy has only in-frame clones and lacks some. Counted here are 130,000 or so clones, roughly 92% occurring once; the ten biggest clones make up about 0.86%. This sequence joins TRBV11-2 and TRBJ1-1; 10 nucleotides agree with TRBD1. This TCR derives from an adult in good health. Here the sequenced sample was peripheral blood, taken on day 0 of AZD1222 vaccination. The CDR3 loop reads CASSSSPGTGDTEAFF. The CDR3 DNA reads TGTGCCAGCAGCTCCTCTCCCGGGACAGGGGACACTGAAGCTTTCTTT.